Shown below are 21 T cell receptor beta chains from a single sample sequenced in a study of blood T cell repertoires in COVID-19. TCRdb's copy holds only in-frame clones and misses some; the assay was immunoSEQ multiplex PCR. The sample has around 140,000 clones, approximately 80% seen once. Sequenced sample: peripheral blood. The source of these receptors is a woman aged 80 or over with active or convalescent COVID-19.

The V gene is TRBV19, the J gene TRBJ2-7, with 7 bases that match TRBD1. J gave up 2 bases and V 6 bases, and 13 bases lay outside the gene matches. Germline CDR1 is LNHDA and CDR2 is SQIVND (reference sequence). CDR3 length equals 16 residues. CDR3 sequence (DNA): TGTGCCAGTAGGCCCCGCCCCGGGACAGCAACCTACGAGCAGTACTTC. It specifies CASRPRPGTATYEQYF.

The chain couples TRBV5-1 to TRBJ1-1; D is perhaps TRBD1 (5 bases). There are 15 residues in the CDR3. Looked up from germline, CDR1 is SGHRS and CDR2 is YFSETQ. Trimming pared 3 bases from V and 1 base from J, leaving 13 bases between. The CDR3 DNA sequence: TGCGCCAGCAGCTGGGGCCTTTTGGGGAACACTGAAGCTTTCTTT. Translated: CASSWGLLGNTEAFF.

This chain joins TRBV4-1 and TRBJ2-7; the match to TRBD1 covers 9 bases. CDR3 length: 16 residues. The V segment lost 3 bases and the J segment 2 bases; nucleotides outside the gene matches: 8. From germline, CDR1 is MGHRA and CDR2 YSYEKL. CDR3 loop: CASSQEGTGKTYEQYF. Written as DNA, the CDR3 is TGCGCCAGCAGCCAGGAAGGGACAGGGAAAACCTACGAGCAGTACTTC.

The chain couples TRBV2 to TRBJ1-2; D unclear. V shed 4 bases and J shed 2 bases, with 8 bases lying between them. The germline gives CDR1 SNHLY, CDR2 FYNNEI. The CDR3 is 13 amino acids. The CDR3, as DNA: TGTGCCAGCAGTGTTCTGCAGAACTATGGCTACACCTTC. This encodes CASSVLQNYGYTF.

The chain employs TRBV4-3 and TRBJ1-3, with 7 nucleotides matching TRBD1. The CDR3 is made up of 17 amino acids. V lost 4 bases to trimming and J lost 0 bases; unmatched junction nucleotides: 9. The germline V gene has CDR1 LGHNA and CDR2 YSLEER. This chain's CDR3 is CASSRSGTEASGNTIYF. The CDR3 coding sequence is TGCGCCAGCAGCCGCTCCGGGACAGAGGCCTCTGGAAACACCATATATTTT.

In this sample, this clone turned up a few times. V and J are TRBV19 and TRBJ1-2, with D possibly being TRBD1 (6 bases). Germline CDR1 is LNHDA and CDR2 is SQIVND (reference sequence). The germline V and J ends were trimmed by 2 bases and 5 bases, with 9 bases remaining between them. This CDR3 has 13 residues. The CDR3 bases are TGTGCCAGTAGTATACTGACAGGATATGGCTACACCTTC. Encoded protein: CASSILTGYGYTF. The variable domain in full, with the rest retrieved from reference TRBV19 and TRBJ1-2, is DGGITQSPKYLFRKEGQNVTLSCEQNLNHDAMYWYRQDPGQGLRLIYYSQIVNDFQKGDIAEGYSVSREKKESFPLTVTSAQKNPTAFYLCASSILTGYGYTFGSGTRLTVV.

The V gene is TRBV7-8, the J gene TRBJ2-2, with TRBD2 matching 8 bases. The ends lost 5 bases at V and 1 base at J; junction bases unmatched: 15. The V gene's germline CDR1 is SGHVS and CDR2 FQNEAQ. The CDR3 has 19 residues. CDR3 in amino acids: CASSPRGGKLIKNTGELFF. Written as DNA, the CDR3 is TGTGCCAGCAGCCCCCGGGGGGGAAAATTGATTAAGAACACCGGGGAGCTGTTTTTT. Using reference TRBV7-8 and TRBJ2-2 for the parts outside the CDR3, the full variable domain is GAGVSQSPRYKVAKRGQDVALRCDPISGHVSLFWYQQALGQGPEFLTYFQNEAQLDKSGLPSDRFFAERPEGSVSTLKIQRTQQEDSAVYLCASSPRGGKLIKNTGELFFGEGSRLTVL.

The gene calls are TRBV19 and TRBJ1-5; D not resolved. The CDR3 is made up of 16 amino acids. Trimming left V 4 bases short and J 8 bases short, with 21 bases between. CDR1 and CDR2 from the germline V gene are LNHDA and SQIVND (reference sequence). The CDR3 DNA reads as TGTGCCAGTAGTAATCCACCGGGATTCTCCTTGGAGCCCCAGCATTTT. This codes for CASSNPPGFSLEPQHF. The complete variable domain, with remaining parts taken from reference TRBV19 and TRBJ1-5, reads DGGITQSPKYLFRKEGQNVTLSCEQNLNHDAMYWYRQDPGQGLRLIYYSQIVNDFQKGDIAEGYSVSREKKESFPLTVTSAQKNPTAFYLCASSNPPGFSLEPQHFGDGTRLSIL.

The CDR3 sequence is CASSPQVQGYGYTF. Written as DNA, the CDR3 is TGTGCCAGCAGCCCTCAGGTCCAGGGCTATGGCTACACCTTC. V and J are TRBV7-2 and TRBJ1-2; D is perhaps TRBD1 (5 bases). The CDR3 loop spans 14 amino acids. Germline CDR1 reads SGHTA; CDR2 reads FQGNSA. Trimming pared 5 bases from V and 4 bases from J, leaving 14 bases between.

The rearrangement joins TRBV2 to TRBJ2-2; maybe TRBD2 (5 bases). V lost 6 bases to trimming and J lost 0 bases, with 17 bases between them. Germline V lookup: CDR1 SNHLY, CDR2 FYNNEI. The CDR3 contains 17 residues. The chain's CDR3 is CASSANIPGTNTGELFF. The CDR3 region has the DNA TGTGCCAGCAGCGCCAATATTCCCGGGACGAACACCGGGGAGCTGTTTTTT. The full variable domain, completed using reference TRBV2 and TRBJ2-2, is EPEVTQTPSHQVTQMGQEVILRCVPISNHLYFYWYRQILGQKVEFLVSFYNNEISEKSEIFDDQFSVERPDGSNFTLKIRSTKLEDSAMYFCASSANIPGTNTGELFFGEGSRLTVL.

Only a few counts were recorded for this clone. The genes are TRBV12-3 or TRBV12-4 and TRBJ1-6; the match to TRBD1 covers 8 bases. Trimming removed 9 bases from V and 7 bases from J; junction bases left unmatched: 5. CDR3 size: 13 residues. The CDR3 DNA reads as TGTGCCAGTACTCGGACAGGGAATTCACCCCTCCACTTT. Its translation is CASTRTGNSPLHF.

The chain is built from TRBV2 and TRBJ2-3, with 8 bases matching TRBD2. This CDR3 has 14 amino acids. The V gene's germline CDR1 is SNHLY and CDR2 FYNNEI. V was clipped by 6 bases and J by 4 bases; unmatched bases: 6. This chain's CDR3 is CASRFSGSSDTQYF. The CDR3 DNA reads as TGTGCCAGCAGATTCAGCGGGAGCTCAGATACGCAGTATTTT.

This clone turned up a few times. The chain combines TRBV12-3 or TRBV12-4 with TRBJ2-1; perhaps TRBD1 as D (5 bases). The CDR3 has 13 amino acids. V was pared by 6 bases and J by 5 bases, with 11 bases between. CDR3 region: CASSQQGNNEQFF. CDR3 nucleotide sequence: TGTGCCAGCAGCCAGCAGGGCAACAATGAGCAGTTCTTC.

The rearrangement uses TRBV6-5 and TRBJ2-7; 8 bases are a match to TRBD1. Germline lookup yields CDR1 MNHEY and CDR2 SVGAGI. CDR3 length equals 14 residues. The ends lost 4 bases at V and 1 base at J; junction bases unmatched: 3. CDR3: CASSSHRGSYEQYF. The CDR3 DNA reads TGTGCCAGCAGTTCCCACAGGGGGTCCTACGAGCAGTACTTC.

This clone was seen only a few times. V and J are TRBV19 and TRBJ1-1; D is unresolved. Trimming removed 7 bases from V and 7 bases from J, with 19 bases in between. Germline CDR1 reads LNHDA; CDR2 reads SQIVND (reference sequence). CDR3 length: 14 amino acids. CDR3 nucleotide sequence: TGTGCCAGTAACCCCCAAGGGAGACAAGGTGAAGCTTTCTTT. It is translated as CASNPQGRQGEAFF.

V usage is TRBV5-6 and J usage is TRBJ2-5, with 8 nucleotides matching TRBD2. V gave up 3 bases and J gave up 2 bases; unmatched junction bases: 12. The CDR3 is made up of 17 amino acids. Germline V gives CDR1 SGHDT, CDR2 YYEEEE. The CDR3 nucleotides read TGTGCCAGCAGCTGGGGTAGCGGGACGCAAAAACAAGAGACCCAGTACTTC. Protein: CASSWGSGTQKQETQYF.

The chain uses TRBV7-3 and TRBJ2-1; 9 positions match TRBD2. Germline V lookup: CDR1 SGHTA, CDR2 FQGTGA. CDR3 length: 15 amino acids. Trimming took 5 bases from V and 5 from J; bases not matched to a gene: 7. The CDR3 DNA reads as TGTGCCAGCAGCCAGGCGGGGGGGCGGAACAATGAGCAGTTCTTC. Translating gives CASSQAGGRNNEQFF.

The CDR3 loop is CASSAKRTGDIGEQFF. DNA of the CDR3: TGCGCCAGCAGCGCAAAGAGGACAGGGGATATAGGCGAGCAGTTCTTC. This rearrangement joins TRBV5-1 to TRBJ2-1; TRBD1 aligns across 9 bases. From germline, CDR1 is SGHRS and CDR2 YFSETQ. J was trimmed by 10 bases and V by 4 bases; bases with no gene match: 15. There are 16 residues in the CDR3.

This clone was seen a handful of times. The gene calls are TRBV6-1 and TRBJ2-2, with D possibly matching TRBD2 (5 bases). Germline loops: CDR1 MNHNS, CDR2 SASEGT. Trimming shortened V by 8 bases and J by 6 bases, and 13 bases separated the two germline ends. The length of the CDR3 is 13 residues. This chain's CDR3 is CASGVASAGELFF. The CDR3 region has the DNA TGTGCCAGCGGTGTAGCGTCTGCCGGGGAGCTGTTTTTT.

This clone appeared a few times. This chain uses TRBV19 with TRBJ2-2, with D possibly TRBD2 on 6 matching bases. This CDR3 contains 13 residues. The V gene lost 6 bases and the J gene lost 6 bases, with 11 bases spanning the gap. Germline CDR1 LNHDA, CDR2 SQIVND (reference sequence). The DNA for the CDR3 is TGTGCCAGTAGCCCTAGCGCACCCGGGGAGCTGTTTTTT. This translates into CASSPSAPGELFF.

The chain recombines TRBV18 with TRBJ1-1; TRBD1 agrees at 8 bases. V gave up 1 base and J gave up 4 bases; unmatched junction bases: 14. The CDR3 loop spans 18 amino acids. Germline CDR1 is KGHSH and CDR2 is LQKENI. CDR3 in DNA: TGTGCCAGCTCACCACGACCTTCCCAGGGGGCGAGGGTCACTGAAGCTTTCTTT. It yields the protein CASSPRPSQGARVTEAFF.